A selection of T cell receptor beta chains follows, all from one sample in a study of CD8+ T cells in alopecia areata. Using immunoSEQ multiplex PCR, the repertoire was profiled, and TCRdb retains in-frame clones only, with some absent. The table records under 150,000 clones, around 62% of them present only once. The sequenced sample was CD8+ T cells sorted from blood. These receptors originate from a human donor in good health. Both conserved end residues are part of each CDR3. The D gene is left open where the match is weak. Size is omitted from some rows. Given values are once, few, many or a class for expanded clones.

abundance	v_gene	j_gene	d_gene	CDR3nt	CDR3aa
once	TRBV6-5	TRBJ2-7	TRBD1	TGTGCCAGCAGTTACGGACAGGATGGCTACGAGCAGTACTTC	CASSYGQDGYEQYF
once	TRBV11-2	TRBJ2-7	-	TGTGCCAGCAGCTTATATGGGGAGAACGACTACGAGCAGTACTTC	CASSLYGENDYEQYF
once	TRBV29-1	TRBJ2-7	-	TGCAGCGTTGAAGATAGGGCGGCAGGACGCTCCTACGAGCAGTACTTC	CSVEDRAAGRSYEQYF
-	TRBV4-1	TRBJ2-7	-	TGCGCCAGCAGCCAAGACGCGGGCTTAAACTCCTACGAGCAGTACTTC	CASSQDAGLNSYEQYF
-	TRBV7-2	TRBJ1-2	TRBD1	TGTGCCAGCAGCCCAGGGGGCGGTGCTTATGGCTACACCTTC	CASSPGGGAYGYTF
-	TRBV5-1	TRBJ1-1	-	TGCGCCAGCAGCTGGGTGGGCCGCACTGAAGCTTTCTTT	CASSWVGRTEAFF
few	TRBV27	TRBJ2-1	-	TGTGCCAGCAGTGCCTACTTTGGGGCCGACAATGAGCAGTTCTTC	CASSAYFGADNEQFF
-	TRBV2	TRBJ2-7	-	TGTGCCACCTCGGGGGAGCAGTACTTC	CATSGEQYF
-	TRBV27	TRBJ1-1	-	TGTGCCAGCCGGACGGGGGCGCTGGGAGCTTTCTTT	CASRTGALGAFF
-	TRBV29-1	TRBJ2-7	-	TGCAGCGTTGAGAGCAGGGCCTACGAGCAGTACTTC	CSVESRAYEQYF
few	TRBV5-4	TRBJ1-1	TRBD1	TGTGCCATCATCGGACAGGGGGAGACTGAAGCTTTCTTT	CAIIGQGETEAFF
few	TRBV30	TRBJ2-7	TRBD2	TGTGCCTGGAGTCCCCCCGGGACTAGAGTCTACGAGCAGTACTTC	CAWSPPGTRVYEQYF
-	TRBV5-1	TRBJ1-4	TRBD1	TGCGCCAGCAGCCTCGGACAGGGGGGGACTAATGAAAAACTGTTTTTT	CASSLGQGGTNEKLFF
-	TRBV29-1	TRBJ2-7	-	TGCAGCGTTCTTACTTCTCATTCCTACGAGCAGTACTTC	CSVLTSHSYEQYF
few	TRBV29-1	TRBJ1-1	-	TGCAGCGTCGCCCTGACTTTACCTGAAGCTTTCTTT	CSVALTLPEAFF
few	TRBV5-1	TRBJ1-1	-	TGCGCCAGCAGCTTTCGGGGGAACACTGAAGCTTTCTTT	CASSFRGNTEAFF
-	TRBV30	TRBJ2-1	-	TGTGCCTGGAGTGAAATGGGGGGAAATGAGCAGTTCTTC	CAWSEMGGNEQFF
few	TRBV27	TRBJ2-3	-	TGTGCCAGCAGTTTATCAATAGGGTCAGGTCGCACAGATACGCAGTATTTT	CASSLSIGSGRTDTQYF
-	TRBV4-1	TRBJ2-3	-	TGCGCCAGCAGCCAAGACTTTTCGAGCACAGATACGCAGTATTTT	CASSQDFSSTDTQYF
-	TRBV9	TRBJ2-1	-	TGTGCCAGCAGCGTTGACTTCTACAATGAGCAGTTCTTC	CASSVDFYNEQFF
-	TRBV11-2	TRBJ1-2	-	TGTGCCAGCAGCCCCGGGGGGAACGGCTACACCTTC	CASSPGGNGYTF
few	TRBV30	TRBJ2-2	-	TGTGCCTGGAGTGTTCACACCGGGGAGCTGTTTTTT	CAWSVHTGELFF
-	TRBV19	TRBJ1-1	TRBD1	TGTGCCAGTAGTTCGGGACAGGTTGAAGCTTTCTTT	CASSSGQVEAFF
-	TRBV27	TRBJ2-1	TRBD2	TGTGCCAGCAGTTTCTCAGCGGGGTCAGAGGTTTTCTTC	CASSFSAGSEVFF
-	TRBV29-1	TRBJ2-1	-	TGCAGCGTCCCAAAGCGGCCTCCCAATGAGCAGTTCTTC	CSVPKRPPNEQFF
-	TRBV4-1	TRBJ2-7	-	TGCGCCAGCAGCCCACCGGCGACCTACGAGCAGTACTTC	CASSPPATYEQYF
-	TRBV4-1	TRBJ2-1	-	TGCGCCAGCAGCCACTCCTACAATGAGCAGTTCTTC	CASSHSYNEQFF
-	TRBV29-1	TRBJ1-3	-	TGCAGCGTTGCAGGGTCAGGAAACACCATATATTTT	CSVAGSGNTIYF
few	TRBV13	TRBJ2-7	-	TGTGCCAGCAGCTGGGGGATTGGGTACGAGCAGTACTTC	CASSWGIGYEQYF
-	TRBV2	TRBJ2-1	-	TGTGCCAGCAGTGAAAACGTCGAGCAGTTCTTC	CASSENVEQFF
-	TRBV6-6	TRBJ2-5	TRBD2	TGTGCCAGCAGTTACGGGAGGGCGGAGACCCAGTACTTC	CASSYGRAETQYF
many	TRBV11-2	TRBJ1-1	-	TGTGCCAGCAGCTTGAGGGTCCTCTTGAGGGACACTGAAGCTTTCTTT	CASSLRVLLRDTEAFF
-	TRBV29-1	TRBJ2-1	-	TGCAGCGGGAGGTGCAGGGGGGGTGAGCAGTTCTTC	CSGRCRGGEQFF
-	TRBV7-9	TRBJ1-1	-	TGTGCCAGCAGCTTAGGTGGGCAGGCTGAAGCTTTCTTT	CASSLGGQAEAFF
few	TRBV25-1	TRBJ2-1	-	TGTGCCAGCAGTGAATCCCCAGGCGAAGTTGAGCAGTTCTTC	CASSESPGEVEQFF
-	TRBV5-6	TRBJ1-6	-	TGTGCCAGCAGCTTGGTTAGTGGGTCACCCCTCCACTTT	CASSLVSGSPLHF
-	TRBV27	TRBJ2-2	-	TGTGCCAGCAGTCTCACCGGGGAGCTGTTTTTT	CASSLTGELFF
-	TRBV5-1	TRBJ2-7	TRBD1	TGCGCCAGCAGCATGGACAGGCCTAACTACGAGCAGTACTTC	CASSMDRPNYEQYF
-	TRBV5-1	TRBJ2-2	-	TGCGCCAGCAGCTTCGTAAACCTAGCGAGCACCGGGGAGCTGTTTTTT	CASSFVNLASTGELFF
-	TRBV30	TRBJ2-3	TRBD2	TGTGCCTGGAGTGTACTTGGCGGGAGAACAGATACGCAGTATTTT	CAWSVLGGRTDTQYF
-	TRBV29-1	TRBJ2-1	TRBD1	TGCAGCGTTACCGGGACAGGGTCCTACAATGAGCAGTTCTTC	CSVTGTGSYNEQFF
few	TRBV6-5	TRBJ2-7	-	TGTGCCAGCAGTTACGGGGTCACCTACGAGCAGTACTTC	CASSYGVTYEQYF
-	TRBV9	TRBJ2-7	-	TGTGCCAGCAGCGCCGCCCCTGGAGGGATGTTGCACGAGCAGTACTTC	CASSAAPGGMLHEQYF
-	TRBV29-1	TRBJ2-7	TRBD2	TGCAGCGTTGAGGGCCGAGGACTAGCGGGGGACTACGAGCAGTACTTC	CSVEGRGLAGDYEQYF
-	TRBV7-9	TRBJ2-5	TRBD2	TGTGCCAGCAGCGTTAGCGGGAGCGGGGAGACCCAGTACTTC	CASSVSGSGETQYF